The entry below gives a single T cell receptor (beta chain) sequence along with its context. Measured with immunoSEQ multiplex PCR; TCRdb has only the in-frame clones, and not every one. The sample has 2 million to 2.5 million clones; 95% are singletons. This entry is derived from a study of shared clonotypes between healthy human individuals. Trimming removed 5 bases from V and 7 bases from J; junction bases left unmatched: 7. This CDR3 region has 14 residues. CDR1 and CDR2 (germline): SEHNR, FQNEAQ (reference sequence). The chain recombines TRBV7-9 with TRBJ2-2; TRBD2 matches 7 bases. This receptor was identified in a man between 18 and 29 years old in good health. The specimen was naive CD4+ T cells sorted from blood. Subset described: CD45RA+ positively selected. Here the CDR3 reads CASSMTTSLGELFF. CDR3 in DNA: TGTGCCAGCAGCATGACGACTAGCCTCGGGGAGCTGTTTTTT.